This section outlines one T cell receptor beta chain sequence together with its context. The target antigen is unknown. Germline values: CDR1 SGHTA, CDR2 FQGNSA. The CDR3 is 15 residues long. V was cut by 0 bases and J by 1 base, with 9 bases left in between. In TCRdb, the reads were re-called with MiXCR into one record per CDR3 protein. The repertoire holds around 900,000 distinct CDR3 sequences, around a third seen once, with around 15% in the top ten. The data belong to a study of T cell repertoires in cytomegalovirus infection. On the study more broadly: Both recently identified HLA-C-restricted and well-studied HLA-B-restricted CMV epitopes were used in the study. Indications of both CMV infection and matching HLA type were provided by public TCR beta signatures.

General observations from the study: The study found HLA-C-restricted CMV-specific TCR beta clonotypes dominating the ex vivo response.

This sequence joins TRBV7-2 and TRBJ1-2; D may be TRBD1 (6 bases). This receptor was obtained from a human donor in good health (CMV status not recorded). Some clones in this sample may be carry-over from other donors' samples. Sample: cultured CD8+ T cells from PBMCs, taken from culture after CMV antigen stimulation. This chain's CDR3 is CASSLAPGVNYGYTF. DNA of the CDR3: TGTGCCAGCAGCTTAGCGCCAGGGGTTAACTATGGCTACACCTTC.